This T cell receptor (beta chain) was obtained from a study of patients and donors after allogeneic stem cell transplantation. CDR3 size: 15 residues. Germline V gene data show CDR1 as MDHEN and CDR2 as SYDVKM. Losses at the gene ends were 4 bases for V and 4 bases for J; bases not matched to a gene: 8. A single record per CDR3 protein comes from TCRdb applying MiXCR to the RT-PCR reads. In the table there are 800,000 to 1,000,000 distinct CDR3 sequences, about a sixth of which are singletons. The source is a human donor who was either an allogeneic HSCT recipient or a stem cell or donor lymphocyte infusion donor (not recorded which). It is not recorded whose cells these are; they may come from a transplant donor. Sequencing was carried out using blood, either unsorted or a sorted T cell fraction (not recorded which). The V call is TRBV28, the J call TRBJ1-2; 8 bases are shared with TRBD1. The CDR3 sequence is CASSSIGQGFYGYTF. In nucleotides, the CDR3 is TGTGCCAGCAGTTCGATCGGACAGGGATTCTATGGCTACACCTTC.